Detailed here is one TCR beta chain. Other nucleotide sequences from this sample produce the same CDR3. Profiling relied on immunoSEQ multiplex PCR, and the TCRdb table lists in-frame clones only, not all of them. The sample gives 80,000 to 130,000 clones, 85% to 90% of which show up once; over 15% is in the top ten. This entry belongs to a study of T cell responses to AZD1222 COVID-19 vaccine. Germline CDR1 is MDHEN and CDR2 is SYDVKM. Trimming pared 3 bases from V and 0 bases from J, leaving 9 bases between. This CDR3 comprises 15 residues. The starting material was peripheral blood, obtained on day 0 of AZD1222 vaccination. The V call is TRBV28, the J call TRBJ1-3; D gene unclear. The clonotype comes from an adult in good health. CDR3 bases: TGTGCCAGCAGTTTTACCGCGCACTCTGGAAACACCATATATTTT. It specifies CASSFTAHSGNTIYF.